These T cell receptor beta chains were read from a single sample in a study of follicular helper T cells after annual influenza vaccination. The protocol was immunoSEQ multiplex PCR, while the TCRdb copy is restricted to in-frame clones and leaves out a portion. The sample lists under 6,500 clones, 85% occurring once. The sequenced sample was CXCR5+ CD38- circulating T follicular helper cells from blood, obtained on the day of influenza vaccination. The receptors here all came from an adult who received the influenza vaccine. Both conserved end residues are trimmed from each CDR3. Each record gives: clone size, CDR3 length, J gene, V gene, CDR3 protein. The listing skips clone size in some rows; elsewhere it reads once, few, many or a size class.

>-|13|TRBJ2-7|TRBV28
ASSVPGQLSYEQY
>-|12|TRBJ2-4|TRBV14
ASSQARGSNIQY
>-|12|TRBJ2-3|TRBV10-3
AIRPGISTDTQY
>-|14|TRBJ1-2|TRBV6-1
ASSEKRTGTRYGYT
>-|11|TRBJ2-3|TRBV19
ASSSGHTDTQY
>-|14|TRBJ2-3|TRBV5-4
ASSLGLAGHTDTQY
>-|16|TRBJ2-3|TRBV7-2
ASSLAVPGGTSVAAQY
>-|12|TRBJ1-5|TRBV2
ASSASRGNQPQH
>-|12|TRBJ1-4|TRBV27
ASSFKGPIEKLF
>-|11|TRBJ1-2|TRBV18
ASSPEQTYSYT
>-|12|TRBJ2-2|TRBV5-1
ASSLAPVAGELF
>-|11|TRBJ1-1|TRBV7-7
ASSLGRNTEAF
>-|12|TRBJ1-1|TRBV6-1
ASSTRAGNTEAF
>few|11|TRBJ1-4|TRBV29-1
SVAVGAGEKLF
>-|12|TRBJ1-1|TRBV7-9
ASSPSFGNTEAF
>once|12|TRBJ1-5|TRBV6-1
ASSDTGVNQPQH
>-|14|TRBJ2-1|TRBV10-2
ASSDRAGGSYNEQF
>-|14|TRBJ2-5|TRBV10-3
AISVGLAGLQETQY
>-|13|TRBJ2-7|TRBV18
ASSGEGQGFNEQY
>-|13|TRBJ2-3|TRBV9
ASSVSGSGTDTQY
>-|12|TRBJ2-5|TRBV11-3
ASSLGALGETQY
>-|13|TRBJ1-4|TRBV7-9
ASSLVRGRNEKLF
>once|16|TRBJ2-6|TRBV12-5
ASGPGQGYGSGANVLT
>-|16|TRBJ2-6|TRBV1
TSRPCSLCTSRANVLT
>-|14|TRBJ1-5|TRBV5-6
ASSSLRDRLTQPQH
>once|11|TRBJ1-5|TRBV27
ASRSTGSQPQH
>-|15|TRBJ1-1|TRBV5-1
ASSPTPGQGSNTEAF
>-|9|TRBJ1-1|TRBV29-1
SVVRNTEAF
>-|14|TRBJ2-3|TRBV4-3
ASSPQRGSSADTQY
>-|10|TRBJ2-1|TRBV6-5
ASLTRYNEQF
>-|12|TRBJ2-1|TRBV4-3
ASSQIRGYNEQF
>-|12|TRBJ2-5|TRBV6-1
ASSPGGADGTQY
>-|13|TRBJ2-5|TRBV5-6
ASSGRAVSQETQY
>-|13|TRBJ2-1|TRBV11-2
ASSSKGLTSNEQF
>-|11|TRBJ1-2|TRBV14
ASSQDGRGGYT
>-|13|TRBJ2-5|TRBV5-1
ASSLLGQSGETQY
>-|10|TRBJ2-7|TRBV2
ASSGRSYEQY
>-|12|TRBJ2-3|TRBV6-6
ASSSAGGVDTQY
>once|12|TRBJ1-4|TRBV27
ASSPLYQPEKLF
>-|14|TRBJ2-1|TRBV5-1
ASSWGTPQGSNEQF
>-|13|TRBJ1-4|TRBV7-6
ASSLGGIGSEKLF
>-|14|TRBJ2-7|TRBV19
ASSISIGTGIEEQY
>once|14|TRBJ2-6|TRBV5-1
ASSLDRQAGANVLT
>-|12|TRBJ1-2|TRBV5-1
ASSLDRRAYGYT
>-|15|TRBJ1-1|TRBV30
AWSVKPGGQGAPKAF
>few|9|TRBJ1-2|TRBV6-1
ASQIGSGYT
>-|12|TRBJ2-1|TRBV7-3
ASSLEGGGREQF
>-|9|TRBJ2-1|TRBV19
ASASLNEQF
>-|11|TRBJ1-5|TRBV2
ATRAGHNQPQH
>few|12|TRBJ1-1|TRBV14
ASERGRGYTEAF
>few|12|TRBJ1-2|TRBV7-2
ASSLPQGAGGYT